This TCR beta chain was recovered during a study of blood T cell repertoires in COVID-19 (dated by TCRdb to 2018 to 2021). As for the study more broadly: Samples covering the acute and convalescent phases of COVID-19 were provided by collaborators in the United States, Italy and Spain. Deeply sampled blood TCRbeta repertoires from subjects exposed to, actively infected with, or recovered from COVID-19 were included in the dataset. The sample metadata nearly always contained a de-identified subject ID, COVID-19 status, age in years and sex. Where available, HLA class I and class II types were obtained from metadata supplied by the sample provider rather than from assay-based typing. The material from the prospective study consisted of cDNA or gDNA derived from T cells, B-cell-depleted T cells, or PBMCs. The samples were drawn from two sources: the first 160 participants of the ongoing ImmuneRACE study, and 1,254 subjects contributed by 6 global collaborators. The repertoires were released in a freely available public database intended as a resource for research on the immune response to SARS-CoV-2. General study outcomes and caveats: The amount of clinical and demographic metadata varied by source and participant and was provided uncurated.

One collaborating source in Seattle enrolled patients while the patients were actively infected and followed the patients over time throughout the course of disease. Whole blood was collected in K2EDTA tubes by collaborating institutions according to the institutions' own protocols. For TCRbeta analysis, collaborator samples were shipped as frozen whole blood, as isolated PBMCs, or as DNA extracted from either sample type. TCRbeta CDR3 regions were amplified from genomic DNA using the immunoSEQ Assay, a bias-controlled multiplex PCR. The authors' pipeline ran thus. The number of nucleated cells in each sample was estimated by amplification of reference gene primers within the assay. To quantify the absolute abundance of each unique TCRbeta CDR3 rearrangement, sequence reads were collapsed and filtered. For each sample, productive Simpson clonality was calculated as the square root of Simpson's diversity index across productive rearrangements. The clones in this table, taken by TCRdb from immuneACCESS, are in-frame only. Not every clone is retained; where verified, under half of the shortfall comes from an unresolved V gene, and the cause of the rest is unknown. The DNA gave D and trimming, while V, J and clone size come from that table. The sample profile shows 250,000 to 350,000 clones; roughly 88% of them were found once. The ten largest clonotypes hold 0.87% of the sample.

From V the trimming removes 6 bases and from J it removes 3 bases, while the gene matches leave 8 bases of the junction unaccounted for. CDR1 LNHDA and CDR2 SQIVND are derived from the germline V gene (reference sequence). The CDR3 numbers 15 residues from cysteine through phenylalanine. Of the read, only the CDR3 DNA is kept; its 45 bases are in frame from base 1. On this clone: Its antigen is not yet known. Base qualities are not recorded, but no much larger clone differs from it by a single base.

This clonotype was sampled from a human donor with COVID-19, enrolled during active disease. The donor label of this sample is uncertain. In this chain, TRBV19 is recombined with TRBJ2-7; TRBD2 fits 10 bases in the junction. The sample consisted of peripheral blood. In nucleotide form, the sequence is TGTGCCAGTAGCCCAAGGACTAGCGGAGACTACGAGCAGTACTTC. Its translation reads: CASSPRTSGDYEQYF.